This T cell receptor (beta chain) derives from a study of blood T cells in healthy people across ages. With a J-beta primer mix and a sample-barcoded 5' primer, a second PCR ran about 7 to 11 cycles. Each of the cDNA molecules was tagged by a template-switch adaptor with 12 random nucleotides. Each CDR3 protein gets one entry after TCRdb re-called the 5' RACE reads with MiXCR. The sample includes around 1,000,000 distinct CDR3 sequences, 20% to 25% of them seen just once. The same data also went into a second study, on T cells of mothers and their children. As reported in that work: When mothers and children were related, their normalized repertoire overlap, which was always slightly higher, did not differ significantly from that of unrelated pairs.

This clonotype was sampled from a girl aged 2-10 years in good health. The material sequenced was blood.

In DNA form, the CDR3 reads TGTGCCAGCAGCTTAGTTTATGGCTCACCTAATGAGCAGTTCTTC. Translation: CASSLVYGSPNEQFF. The chain employs TRBV7-9 and TRBJ2-1; D is uncertain. CDR3 length: 15 residues. In germline, CDR1 is SEHNR, CDR2 FQNEAQ (reference sequence). V dropped 1 base and J dropped 7 bases, with 14 bases sitting between them.